This is a list of T cell receptor beta chains from one sample in a study of healthy donors' naive CD4 and CD8 T cells. Using its own MiXCR run on the reads, TCRdb lists one record per CDR3 protein. The table records some 190,000 distinct CDR3 sequences, about 76% of them present only once. Source material: naive CD4+ and CD8+ T cells sorted from blood, pooled from several donors. The receptors were gathered from a pool of human donors in good health; the sample pools cells from several healthy donors. Each CDR3 is given with its conserved first and last residue. D genes are given only for firm matches. Rows give clone size only sometimes, using once, few, many, or a class for an expanded clone.

CDR3 | DNA | D | size | J | V
CASSYSRATDTQYF | TGTGCCAGCAGTTACTCCCGGGCCACAGATACGCAGTATTTT | . | . | TRBJ2-3 | TRBV6-6
CASSYSYREGGNTEAFF | TGTGCCAGCAGTTACTCTTACAGGGAGGGTGGAAACACTGAAGCTTTCTTT | . | . | TRBJ1-1 | TRBV6-2/TRBV6-3
CSVGTGLDTGELFF | TGCAGCGTTGGTACAGGGTTGGACACCGGGGAGCTGTTTTTT | . | few | TRBJ2-2 | TRBV29-1
CATSTTLAGGGDEQFF | TGTGCCACCAGCACTACGCTAGCGGGAGGTGGGGATGAGCAGTTCTTC | TRBD2 | . | TRBJ2-1 | TRBV15
CAISEWGGADTQYF | TGTGCCATCAGTGAGTGGGGCGGGGCGGATACGCAGTATTTT | . | . | TRBJ2-3 | TRBV10-3
CASSLVQTGELFF | TGTGCCAGCAGCTTAGTACAGACCGGGGAGCTGTTTTTT | . | . | TRBJ2-2 | TRBV13
CSVETGLGQYF | TGCAGCGTTGAAACGGGATTGGGGCAGTACTTC | . | . | TRBJ2-7 | TRBV29-1
CSVGNLRGGAYTGELFF | TGCAGCGTTGGCAACCTGAGGGGAGGAGCCTACACCGGGGAGCTGTTTTTT | . | . | TRBJ2-2 | TRBV29-1
CASSMSRRTEAFF | TGTGCCAGTAGTATGTCCAGGAGAACTGAAGCTTTCTTT | . | . | TRBJ1-1 | TRBV19
CSVAPRMSYEQYF | TGCAGCGTCGCACCCAGGATGAGCTACGAGCAGTACTTC | . | . | TRBJ2-7 | TRBV29-1
CASSSSSGVGSPLHF | TGTGCCAGCAGTTCCTCCTCAGGGGTAGGTTCACCCCTCCACTTT | . | once | TRBJ1-6 | TRBV6-5
CASSLARTGSSTDTQYF | TGTGCCAGCAGCTTGGCCCGGACTGGCAGTAGCACAGATACGCAGTATTTT | . | . | TRBJ2-3 | TRBV5-4
CASSFTQMNTEAFF | TGTGCCAGCAGCTTCACCCAGATGAACACTGAAGCTTTCTTT | . | . | TRBJ1-1 | TRBV13
CASSIRGGEQFF | TGTGCCAGTAGTATACGTGGAGGCGAGCAGTTCTTC | . | . | TRBJ2-1 | TRBV19
CSSVAGQETQYF | TGCAGCTCCGTTGCTGGACAAGAGACCCAGTACTTC | . | once | TRBJ2-5 | TRBV29-1
CSVAAGTRNSPLHF | TGCAGCGTCGCCGCCGGGACAAGGAATTCACCCCTCCACTTT | . | . | TRBJ1-6 | TRBV29-1
CASSLGTASTDTQYF | TGTGCCAGCAGTTTAGGGACAGCTAGCACAGATACGCAGTATTTT | TRBD1 | . | TRBJ2-3 | TRBV6-5
CASSPRYNEQFF | TGTGCCAGTAGTCCCCGATACAATGAGCAGTTCTTC | . | few | TRBJ2-1 | TRBV19
CASSSLQGVASEQYF | TGTGCCAGCAGTTCCCTACAGGGGGTTGCCAGCGAGCAGTACTTC | TRBD1 | . | TRBJ2-7 | TRBV12-3/TRBV12-4
CASSQGTGRNEQYF | TGTGCCAGCAGCCAAGGGACAGGGCGCAACGAGCAGTACTTC | TRBD1 | . | TRBJ2-7 | TRBV4-2
CSVPARGTEAFF | TGCAGCGTCCCGGCCAGGGGTACTGAAGCTTTCTTT | . | few | TRBJ1-1 | TRBV29-1
CASSATGGRNQPQHF | TGTGCCAGCAGTGCGACAGGGGGTCGGAATCAGCCCCAGCATTTT | TRBD1 | . | TRBJ1-5 | TRBV6-1
CASGRGRGSGTEAFF | TGTGCCAGTGGCAGGGGGCGCGGGTCGGGCACTGAAGCTTTCTTT | TRBD1 | . | TRBJ1-1 | TRBV19
CSARPQGSGDNEQFF | TGCAGTGCTAGACCCCAGGGAAGTGGCGACAATGAGCAGTTCTTC | . | few | TRBJ2-1 | TRBV20-1
CASSRSSGRTDTQYF | TGTGCCAGCTCACGGTCTAGCGGGCGCACAGATACGCAGTATTTT | TRBD2 | . | TRBJ2-3 | TRBV18
CSVATGPYEQYF | TGCAGCGTCGCCACAGGTCCCTACGAGCAGTACTTC | . | . | TRBJ2-7 | TRBV29-1
CASSPTGDDEQYF | TGTGCCAGCAGCCCGACAGGGGACGACGAGCAGTACTTC | TRBD1 | once | TRBJ2-7 | TRBV5-4
CASSQEGRTYYNEQFF | TGCGCCAGCAGCCAAGAAGGGCGGACCTACTACAATGAGCAGTTCTTC | . | . | TRBJ2-1 | TRBV4-3
CSVETGTDTQYF | TGCAGCGTTGAGACAGGCACAGATACGCAGTATTTT | . | . | TRBJ2-3 | TRBV29-1
CAWSVLPSGSADTQYF | TGTGCCTGGAGTGTACTGCCGAGCGGGAGCGCAGATACGCAGTATTTT | TRBD2 | . | TRBJ2-3 | TRBV30
CASKPAGRYYGYTF | TGTGCCAGCAAGCCGGCAGGACGATACTATGGCTACACCTTC | . | few | TRBJ1-2 | TRBV6-5
CASSMDRNHFQHF | TGTGCCAGTAGTATGGACAGGAACCATTTTCAGCATTTT | TRBD1 | once | TRBJ1-5 | TRBV19
CASSILRNKYGTDNYEQYF | TGTGCCAGTAGCATCCTACGGAACAAATACGGGACAGATAACTACGAGCAGTACTTC | TRBD1 | . | TRBJ2-7 | TRBV19
CASSPGLRRGYGYTF | TGTGCCAGTAGTCCCGGGCTCCGCCGGGGCTATGGCTACACCTTC | . | . | TRBJ1-2 | TRBV19
CSASWTGQTYEQYF | TGCAGTGCTAGTTGGACTGGGCAAACCTACGAGCAGTACTTC | . | many | TRBJ2-7 | TRBV20-1
CASSLSRGREQYF | TGTGCCAGCAGTTTATCCCGGGGCCGCGAGCAGTACTTC | . | . | TRBJ2-7 | TRBV27
CAFDRASYEQYF | TGTGCCTTCGACAGGGCGTCCTACGAGCAGTACTTC | TRBD1 | . | TRBJ2-7 | TRBV30
CAWTSAGELFF | TGTGCCTGGACTAGCGCCGGGGAGCTGTTTTTT | . | . | TRBJ2-2 | TRBV30
CSVEEGMSTEAFF | TGCAGCGTTGAGGAGGGGATGAGCACTGAAGCTTTCTTT | . | . | TRBJ1-1 | TRBV29-1
CSVVDQGTGELFF | TGCAGCGTTGTAGATCAGGGGACCGGGGAGCTGTTTTTT | . | . | TRBJ2-2 | TRBV29-1
CSVERGLGTGELFF | TGCAGCGTTGAACGGGGGCTTGGGACCGGGGAGCTGTTTTTT | . | . | TRBJ2-2 | TRBV29-1
CASSYGNTGDTEAFF | TGTGCCAGCAGTTACGGTAATACAGGAGACACTGAAGCTTTCTTT | . | . | TRBJ1-1 | TRBV6-5
CASSIPYHRGTGELFF | TGTGCCAGCAGTATCCCTTACCATCGTGGCACCGGGGAGCTGTTTTTT | . | . | TRBJ2-2 | TRBV27
CSVNLMTGRTEAFF | TGCAGCGTCAACCTGATGACAGGGCGAACTGAAGCTTTCTTT | TRBD1 | . | TRBJ1-1 | TRBV29-1
CASSSGFSNQPQHF | TGTGCCAGCAGTTCAGGTTTCAGCAATCAGCCCCAGCATTTT | . | few | TRBJ1-5 | TRBV2
CSVAEGTEAFF | TGCAGCGTTGCGGAGGGCACTGAAGCTTTCTTT | . | . | TRBJ1-1 | TRBV29-1
CASRAAGTGDSYEQYF | TGTGCCAGCAGAGCCGCCGGGACAGGGGATTCCTACGAGCAGTACTTC | TRBD1 | . | TRBJ2-7 | TRBV12-3/TRBV12-4
CASSPGGPYEQYF | TGTGCCAGCTCCCCCGGCGGACCCTACGAGCAGTACTTC | . | . | TRBJ2-7 | TRBV18
CASTVRGAHEQFF | TGTGCCAGCACTGTACGGGGGGCCCATGAGCAGTTCTTC | . | . | TRBJ2-1 | TRBV6-2/TRBV6-3
CSVYRDYEQYF | TGCAGCGTATACAGGGATTACGAGCAGTACTTC | . | . | TRBJ2-7 | TRBV29-1
CASSLVDWGAGYNEQFF | TGTGCCAGCAGCTTAGTGGACTGGGGGGCAGGCTACAATGAGCAGTTCTTC | . | . | TRBJ2-1 | TRBV7-8
CSVDLSGYGYTF | TGCAGCGTTGATCTGTCGGGGTATGGCTACACCTTC | . | . | TRBJ1-2 | TRBV29-1
CASSEWVAGSHYGYTF | TGTGCCAGCAGTGAATGGGTGGCAGGGTCCCACTATGGCTACACCTTC | . | . | TRBJ1-2 | TRBV2
CSVASLYNEQFF | TGCAGCGTTGCCAGCCTCTACAATGAGCAGTTCTTC | . | . | TRBJ2-1 | TRBV29-1
CASSELIGEQFF | TGTGCCAGCTCAGAGTTGATAGGTGAGCAGTTCTTC | . | . | TRBJ2-1 | TRBV18